These 6 T cell receptor beta chains share one sample of origin, sequenced in a study of regulatory T cells. Amplification used 52 TRBV primers and 13 TRBJ primers. Measured with immunoSEQ multiplex PCR; TCRdb has only the in-frame clones, and not every one. This table has 9,000 to 10,000 clones, approximately 80% appearing once. Source material: CD8+ T cells sorted from blood. These receptor sequences come from a person between 18 and 30 years old with CD3G deficiency.

The chain uses TRBV28 and TRBJ1-5, with 8 bases matching TRBD1. Germline loops: CDR1 MDHEN, CDR2 SYDVKM. The CDR3 has 14 amino acids. Losses at the gene ends were 6 bases for V and 6 bases for J; bases not matched to a gene: 7. The DNA for the CDR3 is TGTGCCAGCAGGCAGGGGGCGCGGGGTCAGCCCCAGCATTTT. This translates into CASRQGARGQPQHF.

This clone appeared a few times. V and J are TRBV28 and TRBJ2-7; 7 bases fit TRBD2. The CDR3 is 13 amino acids. Germline loops: CDR1 MDHEN, CDR2 SYDVKM. J was trimmed by 0 bases and V by 5 bases; bases with no gene match: 1. The CDR3 reads CASSRDYSYEQYF. CDR3 sequence (DNA): TGTGCCAGCAGTCGGGACTACTCCTACGAGCAGTACTTC.

This clone has only a few counts. The chain links TRBV11-2 to TRBJ1-1; D not resolved. Germline V CDR1 and CDR2: SGHAT, FQNNGV. Trimming took off 5 bases at V and 8 bases at J, with 15 bases between the two ends. This CDR3 spans 13 amino acids. CDR3 DNA sequence: TGTGCCAGCAGCCATATCCAACACTCCGAAGCTTTCTTT. Translated, it gives CASSHIQHSEAFF.

The chain employs TRBV30 and TRBJ2-5; a weak D match, TRBD2 (5 bases). This CDR3 is 15 amino acids long. The V end was cut by 0 bases, the J end by 1 base, with 12 bases between. CDR1 GTSNPN and CDR2 SVGIG come from the germline V gene (reference sequence). The CDR3 reads CAWSVLGGGQETQYF. The CDR3 DNA is TGTGCCTGGAGTGTACTCGGCGGAGGCCAAGAGACCCAGTACTTC.

The V and J genes are TRBV5-1 and TRBJ2-1; D tentatively reads TRBD1 or TRBD2 (5 bases each). V lost 4 bases to trimming and J lost 2 bases, with 13 bases between them. Germline V gene lookup returns CDR1 SGHRS and CDR2 YFSETQ. The CDR3 consists of 15 residues. CDR3 sequence: CASSLLGEPYNEQFF. The DNA of the CDR3 is TGCGCCAGCAGCCTTCTGGGGGAGCCCTACAATGAGCAGTTCTTC.

This chain links TRBV6-1 with TRBJ1-2, with 7 bases aligning to TRBD1. Germline CDR1 MNHNS, CDR2 SASEGT. This CDR3 has 14 amino acids. With V trimmed by 3 bases and J by 4 bases, 5 bases remained unmatched. The CDR3 DNA follows: TGTGCCAGCAGTGAGACAGGGTGGGCCTATGGCTACACCTTC. This gives the protein CASSETGWAYGYTF.